Presented here are 24 T cell receptor beta chains from one specimen sequenced in a study of blood T cell repertoires in COVID-19. Only in-frame clones appear in the TCRdb table, and some are missing; sequencing was by immunoSEQ multiplex PCR. Counted here are fewer than 250,000 clones, under 85% occurring once; the ten biggest clones make up roughly 5%. The sequenced material came from peripheral blood. Source of these receptors: a human donor in a cohort sampled during active COVID-19.

The chain has TRBV3-1 (or the pseudogene TRBV3-2) and TRBJ2-7, with D possibly matching TRBD1 (6 bases). The CDR3 has 16 residues. The V gene's germline CDR1 is LGHDT and CDR2 YNNKEL (reference sequence). Trimming cost V 4 bases and J 3 bases, with 19 bases left between them. CDR3 sequence (DNA): TGTGCCAGCAGCCTAAAGTTTCAGGGGTCATACTACGAGCAGTACTTC. It is translated as CASSLKFQGSYYEQYF.

The chain combines TRBV3-1 (or the pseudogene TRBV3-2) with TRBJ2-3; 11 nucleotides line up with TRBD2. The CDR3 sequence is 16 residues long. Per the germline V gene, CDR1 is LGHDT and CDR2 is YNNKEL (reference sequence). V shed 4 bases, J shed 4 bases, and the junction held 7 bases outside the gene matches. The CDR3 loop reads CASSRVGLAGADTQYF. CDR3 DNA sequence: TGTGCCAGCAGCCGAGTCGGACTAGCGGGCGCAGATACGCAGTATTTT.

The rearrangement links TRBV24-1 to TRBJ2-1; TRBD1 matches at 8 bases. From germline, CDR1 is KGHDR and CDR2 SFDVKD. V trimming: 5 bases; J trimming: 8 bases; junction bases outside the gene matches: 7. CDR3 length equals 14 residues. The CDR3 loop is CATSGRQGAHEQFF. The CDR3 bases are TGTGCCACCAGTGGGCGGCAGGGGGCACATGAGCAGTTCTTC.

The genes are TRBV11-3 and TRBJ2-2; D is perhaps TRBD1 (6 bases). V shed 2 bases and J shed 4 bases, with 11 bases lying between them. Per the germline V gene, CDR1 is SGHNT and CDR2 is YENEEA. CDR3 length equals 15 residues. The CDR3 region is CASSLMGAGTGELFF. The CDR3 nucleotides read TGTGCCAGCAGCTTAATGGGGGCGGGCACCGGGGAGCTGTTTTTT.

Here the CDR3 DNA reads TGTGCCAGCAGCTTAGACAGGGGGTACCCCTACACCTTC. As protein: CASSLDRGYPYTF. J is TRBJ1-2 and V is TRBV11-2, with 7 nucleotides matching TRBD1. After removal of 0 bases from V and 10 bases from J, the junction contained 5 bases not matched to a gene. The CDR3 extends over 13 amino acids. Germline CDR1 reads SGHAT; CDR2 reads FQNNGV. Filled out from reference TRBV11-2 and TRBJ1-2, the complete variable domain reads EAGVAQSPRYKIIEKRQSVAFWCNPISGHATLYWYQQILGQGPKLLIQFQNNGVVDDSQLPKDRFSAERLKGVDSTLKIQPAKLEDSAVYLCASSLDRGYPYTFGSGTRLTVV.

Here the CDR3 reads CASSYGNAGNTEAFF. The CDR3 DNA reads as TGCGCCAGCAGCTATGGAAATGCAGGGAACACTGAAGCTTTCTTT. J is TRBJ1-1 and V is TRBV5-1, with D hard to call. The CDR3 is 15 residues long. Trimming took 3 bases from V and 1 from J, leaving 13 bases between them. CDR1 and CDR2 from the germline V gene are SGHRS and YFSETQ.

This chain connects TRBV28 to TRBJ1-2, with a weak D call TRBD1 (6 bases). Between the trimmed V and J ends, which lost 4 bases and 4 bases, there was a span of 13 bases. CDR1 MDHEN and CDR2 SYDVKM come from the germline V gene. The CDR3 contains 14 residues. Here the CDR3 DNA reads TGTGCCAGCAGTTCCGGACAGACCTCCTATGGCTACACCTTC. The encoded protein is CASSSGQTSYGYTF.

This clone was counted between two and nine times. Additional DNA sequences in this sample encode the identical CDR3. This rearrangement joins TRBV18 to TRBJ1-5, with a tentative D call TRBD1 (6 bases). Germline CDR1 is KGHSH and CDR2 is LQKENI. V was clipped by 4 bases and J by 1 base, with 14 bases between them. This CDR3 spans 16 amino acids. Written as DNA, the CDR3 is TGTGCCAGCTCACTCCGAACAGGGATAAGCAATCAGCCCCAGCATTTT. Translating it yields CASSLRTGISNQPQHF.

The chain employs TRBV28 and TRBJ2-1; TRBD1 aligns across 7 bases. CDR3 size: 18 residues. Germline V gene sequence: CDR1 MDHEN, CDR2 SYDVKM. Germline trimming cut 6 bases from V and 5 bases from J; bases unmatched to any gene: 19. The CDR3 spells CASSPWSPRQGTDNEQFF. The CDR3 bases are TGTGCCAGCAGCCCCTGGTCCCCCCGACAGGGTACCGACAATGAGCAGTTCTTC.

This chain joins TRBV7-8 and TRBJ2-5, with 8 bases matching TRBD2. The CDR3 consists of 17 residues. Germline assignment: CDR1 SGHVS and CDR2 FQNEAQ. The V gene end was trimmed by 5 bases and the J gene end by 2 bases; junction bases not matched to a gene: 13. Here the CDR3 DNA reads TGTGCCAGCAGCCGCGCCTTGCGCGGGGGGCCTCAAGAGACCCAGTACTTC. This sequence encodes CASSRALRGGPQETQYF.

The chain links TRBV18 to TRBJ2-1; 10 nucleotides align to TRBD2. The CDR3 consists of 14 residues. V dropped 6 bases and J dropped 6; count of bases not matched to a gene: 5. Germline V gene lookup returns CDR1 KGHSH and CDR2 LQKENI. CDR3: CASSGTSGTNEQFF. The CDR3 coding sequence is TGTGCCAGCTCGGGAACTAGCGGGACCAATGAGCAGTTCTTC.

This chain links TRBV4-1 with TRBJ2-1; TRBD2 is a possible D gene (6 bases). Germline V lookup: CDR1 MGHRA, CDR2 YSYEKL. The CDR3 runs to 17 residues. Trimming took off 4 bases at V and 4 bases at J, with 20 bases between the two ends. The CDR3: CASSPPRVLAVYNEQFF. The CDR3 nucleotides read TGCGCCAGCAGCCCACCCCGGGTACTAGCCGTGTACAATGAGCAGTTCTTC.

CDR3 region: CASSQSFKGDEQYF. The CDR3 DNA reads TGTGCCAGCAGCCAAAGTTTTAAAGGGGACGAGCAGTACTTC. The chain uses TRBV3-1 (or the pseudogene TRBV3-2) and TRBJ2-7, with D perhaps TRBD1 (5 bases). This CDR3 is built from 14 residues. V lost 2 bases, J lost 5 bases, and 13 bases lay in between. Germline lookup yields CDR1 LGHDT and CDR2 YNNKEL (reference sequence).

J is TRBJ2-1 and V is TRBV15; 14 bases align to TRBD2. The CDR3 totals 15 residues. Trimming took 5 bases from V and 7 from J; bases not matched to a gene: 4. Germline V gene sequence: CDR1 LNHNV, CDR2 YYDKDF (reference sequence). The CDR3 sequence is CATSPGLAGENEQFF. DNA of the CDR3: TGTGCCACCAGCCCGGGACTAGCGGGGGAGAATGAGCAGTTCTTC.

CDR3 nucleotide sequence: TGTGCCAGCAGCGTCAGGACAGCTAACGGTGAGCAGTTCTTC. It yields the protein CASSVRTANGEQFF. The gene calls are TRBV9 and TRBJ2-1; possibly TRBD1 for D (6 bases). CDR1 is SGDLS, CDR2 YYNGEE, per germline. The CDR3 is 14 amino acids. V lost 2 bases and J 9 bases, leaving 15 bases between the germline ends.

The chain uses TRBV28 and TRBJ1-6, with D hard to call. The germline V gene encodes CDR1 MDHEN and CDR2 SYDVKM. The V end was cut by 3 bases, the J end by 10 bases, with 13 bases between. The CDR3 has 14 amino acids. CDR3 in amino acids: CASSFSGVWSPLHF. The CDR3 DNA reads TGTGCCAGCAGTTTTTCCGGGGTTTGGTCACCCCTCCACTTT.

The V and J genes are TRBV29-1 and TRBJ2-3; no definite D call. CDR3 length: 14 amino acids. V lost 3 bases and J 1 base, leaving 11 bases between the germline ends. The germline CDR1 and CDR2 sequences are SQVTM and ANQGSEA. CDR3 nucleotide sequence: TGCAGCGTTGACTCCGACACTCGCACAGATACGCAGTATTTT. It is translated as CSVDSDTRTDTQYF.

J is TRBJ1-1 and V is TRBV5-1, with no clear D. CDR1 and CDR2 from the germline V gene are SGHRS and YFSETQ. This CDR3 spans 14 amino acids. V was cut by 1 base and J by 2 bases, with 9 bases left in between. For the CDR3, the DNA is TGCGCCAGCAGCTTGAGCCTGACTAACACTGAAGCTTTCTTT. Protein product: CASSLSLTNTEAFF.

The gene calls are TRBV18 and TRBJ2-1; the D is unclear. CDR1 and CDR2 from the germline V gene are KGHSH and LQKENI. Trimming cost V 3 bases and J 0 bases, with 9 bases left between them. The CDR3 consists of 15 residues. The CDR3 protein is CASSPSKSSYNEQFF. CDR3 nucleotide sequence: TGTGCCAGCTCACCTTCAAAGAGCTCCTACAATGAGCAGTTCTTC.

The J gene is TRBJ2-3, the V gene TRBV6-4; no clear D. This CDR3 spans 17 amino acids. CDR1 is MRHNA and CDR2 is SNTAGT in the germline V gene. V lost 3 bases and J 0 bases, leaving 16 bases between the germline ends. The CDR3 region is CASSEFSNLPSTDTQYF. The CDR3 region has the DNA TGTGCCAGCAGTGAGTTCAGTAACCTTCCTAGCACAGATACGCAGTATTTT.

The J gene is TRBJ2-2, the V gene TRBV7-2; TRBD2 might be the D (5 bases). This CDR3 contains 14 residues. Germline V lookup: CDR1 SGHTA, CDR2 FQGNSA. V was clipped by 6 bases and J by 3 bases, with 11 bases between them. CDR3 loop: CASRPTRDTGELFF. DNA of the CDR3: TGTGCCAGCAGACCTACTAGAGACACCGGGGAGCTGTTTTTT.

This clone was recorded a few times. The chain links TRBV15 to TRBJ1-6; 10 nucleotides match TRBD1. V was pared by 2 bases and J by 6 bases, with 4 bases of the junction left unmatched. The length of the CDR3 is 16 residues. Germline lookup yields CDR1 LNHNV and CDR2 YYDKDF (reference sequence). The CDR3 bases are TGTGCCACCAGCAGACTGCGGACAGGGGGTAATTCACCCCTCCACTTT. This translates into CATSRLRTGGNSPLHF.

This clone was counted at least ten times. This chain uses TRBV6-4 with TRBJ2-1; 8 bases map to TRBD2. Germline V gene sequence: CDR1 MRHNA, CDR2 SNTAGT. V shed 4 bases and J 4 bases; nucleotides not matched to a gene: 9. The CDR3 has 16 residues. This CDR3 is CASSASPGGGYNEQFF. In DNA form, the CDR3 reads TGTGCCAGCAGTGCGTCCCCCGGGGGGGGTTACAATGAGCAGTTCTTC.

The chain links TRBV28 to TRBJ2-7, with D perhaps matching TRBD2 (6 bases). This CDR3 has 15 amino acids. The V gene lost 5 bases and the J gene lost 2 bases, with 16 bases spanning the gap. Germline-derived CDR1 and CDR2 are MDHEN and SYDVKM. CDR3 amino acids: CASSKRAQGPYEQYF. The CDR3 bases are TGTGCCAGCAGTAAGCGGGCTCAGGGCCCCTACGAGCAGTACTTC.